These 30 T cell receptor beta chains originate from one sample sequenced in a study of CD8 T cells in Susac syndrome. Reverse transcription of roughly 0.45 to 1 ug RNA used random hexamers. TCRdb passed the immunoSEQ multiplex PCR reads through MiXCR, listing each CDR3 protein once. The sample has about 150,000 distinct CDR3 sequences, over 85% seen once. Sequencing was carried out using CD8+ T cells from PBMCs. These receptor sequences come from a human donor with multiple sclerosis.

The V call is TRBV28, the J call TRBJ2-3, with D possibly TRBD2 on 6 matching bases. Germline assignment: CDR1 MDHEN and CDR2 SYDVKM. With 6 bases removed from V and 2 bases from J, the gap between germline ends came to 18 bases. The CDR3 contains 16 residues. CDR3 region: CASSSRGLSSTDTQYF. For the CDR3, the DNA is TGTGCCAGCAGCTCGAGGGGACTGAGCTCCACAGATACGCAGTATTTT.

The CDR3 reads CASSFSWVETQYF. The CDR3 coding sequence is TGCGCCAGCAGCTTTTCTTGGGTAGAGACCCAGTACTTC. The chain couples TRBV5-1 to TRBJ2-5; no reliable D call. The ends were cut back, 2 bases at V and 4 bases at J, with 9 bases in the middle. Germline CDR1 reads SGHRS; CDR2 reads YFSETQ. This CDR3 has 13 amino acids.

The chain employs TRBV7-9 and TRBJ2-5, with D possibly TRBD1 on 5 matching bases. Trimming removed 9 bases from V and 4 bases from J, with 15 bases in between. This CDR3 has 13 amino acids. Germline V gene data show CDR1 as SEHNR and CDR2 as FQNEAQ (reference sequence). The CDR3 spells CASARYRGETQYF. Here the CDR3 DNA reads TGTGCCAGTGCACGCTATAGGGGAGAGACCCAGTACTTC.

V and J are TRBV7-9 and TRBJ1-5; D is unclear. The V gene lost 1 base and the J gene lost 1 base, with 5 bases spanning the gap. CDR3 length equals 14 residues. Germline V gene data show CDR1 as SEHNR and CDR2 as FQNEAQ (reference sequence). This CDR3 reads CASSLDVSNQPQHF. The CDR3 DNA is TGTGCCAGCAGCTTAGATGTCAGCAATCAGCCCCAGCATTTT.

This clonotype was detected only a few times. The CDR3 DNA sequence: TGTGCCAGCAGTCCTGGACAGGGGGGAAATTCACCCCTCCACTTT. Residues: CASSPGQGGNSPLHF. The chain links TRBV3-1 to TRBJ1-6; the match to TRBD1 covers 10 bases. With 6 bases clipped from V and 7 bases from J, the junction kept 6 bases outside the gene matches. The CDR3 length is 15 residues. The germline gives CDR1 LGHDT, CDR2 YNNKEL (reference sequence).

The genes are TRBV29-1 and TRBJ1-2, with unresolved D. Trimming removed 2 bases from V and 6 bases from J, with 7 bases in between. This CDR3 has 11 amino acids. Germline assignment: CDR1 SQVTM and CDR2 ANQGSEA. CDR3 loop: CSVEIRNGYTF. The CDR3 nucleotides read TGCAGCGTTGAAATCCGGAATGGCTACACCTTC.

The chain combines TRBV27 with TRBJ1-2; D is perhaps TRBD1 (6 bases). The CDR3 contains 13 residues. Trimming removed 5 bases from V and 7 bases from J, with 14 bases in between. Germline-derived CDR1 and CDR2 are MNHEY and SMNVEV (reference sequence). CDR3 protein: CASSGGQGSGYTF. The CDR3 DNA reads as TGTGCCAGCAGTGGGGGCCAGGGAAGTGGCTACACCTTC.

This chain uses TRBV5-8 with TRBJ2-7; D gene ambiguous. The CDR3 covers 13 residues. The germline V gene encodes CDR1 SGHTS and CDR2 YDEGEE. The V end lost 5 bases, the J end lost 0 bases, and 9 bases lay between the germline ends. The CDR3 nucleotides are TGTGCCAGCAGAGGTAAGGCCTCCTACGAGCAGTACTTC. Amino acids: CASRGKASYEQYF.

The V gene is TRBV6-2 or TRBV6-3, the J gene TRBJ2-1, with 7 bases matching TRBD1. CDR1 is MNHEY and CDR2 is SVGEGT in the germline V gene. The length of the CDR3 is 14 residues. V shed 5 bases and J 4 bases; nucleotides not matched to a gene: 5. In DNA form, the CDR3 reads TGTGCCAGCAGTACAGGGGAACAATACAATGAGCAGTTCTTC. The encoded protein is CASSTGEQYNEQFF.

This rearrangement joins TRBV7-2 to TRBJ2-3; D is undetermined. Trimming left V 7 bases short and J 0 bases short, with 8 bases between. CDR1 is SGHTA and CDR2 is FQGNSA in the germline V gene. This CDR3 region has 13 residues. CDR3 amino acids: CASNDESTDTQYF. CDR3 sequence (DNA): TGTGCCAGCAATGACGAGAGCACAGATACGCAGTATTTT.

To note about this clonotype: One end of the junction is discordant with germline, which a read error may explain. This sequence joins TRBV4-1 and TRBJ1-2; maybe TRBD1 (6 bases). Germline CDR1 MGHRA, CDR2 YSYEKL. The CDR3 runs 14 residues. CDR3 sequence: CASSPPYREEGYTF. The CDR3 nucleotides read TGCGCCAGCAGCCCCCCCTACAGGGAGGAAGGCTACACCTTT.

This chain uses TRBV5-1 with TRBJ2-7, with D possibly being TRBD2 (6 bases). Between the trimmed V and J ends, which lost 2 bases and 5 bases, there was a span of 11 bases. This CDR3 region has 13 residues. Per the germline V gene, CDR1 is SGHRS and CDR2 is YFSETQ. CDR3 in DNA: TGCGCCAGCAGCTTCAGGGTAGCGGACGAGCAGTACTTC. This gives the protein CASSFRVADEQYF.

The chain couples TRBV7-9 to TRBJ1-1, with D possibly matching TRBD1 (6 bases). Trimming removed 7 bases from V and 1 base from J, with 16 bases in between. Germline V gene data show CDR1 as SEHNR and CDR2 as FQNEAQ (reference sequence). The CDR3 has 15 residues. In DNA form, the CDR3 reads TGTGCCAGCACTAATAGTGGGGGCAAGAACACTGAAGCTTTCTTT. It translates to CASTNSGGKNTEAFF. The full variable domain, completed using reference TRBV7-9 and TRBJ1-1, is DTGVSQNPRHKITKRGQNVTFRCDPISEHNRLYWYRQTLGQGPEFLTYFQNEAQLEKSRLLSDRFSAERPKGSFSTLEIQRTEQGDSAMYLCASTNSGGKNTEAFFGQGTRLTVV.

The V call is TRBV7-9, the J call TRBJ1-1; TRBD1 matches at 7 bases. The CDR3 is made up of 15 amino acids. CDR1 is SEHNR and CDR2 is FQNEAQ in the germline V gene (reference sequence). The ends lost 5 bases at V and 3 bases at J; junction bases unmatched: 9. The CDR3 DNA reads as TGTGCCAGCAGCCCATCCCAGGGGGGGGACACTGAAGCTTTCTTT. Its protein is CASSPSQGGDTEAFF.

CDR3 sequence (DNA): TGCAGTGCTAGATTCGCAGGGGCTGCATACGAGCAGTACTTC. It translates to CSARFAGAAYEQYF. The V call is TRBV20-1, the J call TRBJ2-7; maybe TRBD1 (6 bases). V lost 2 bases to trimming and J lost 4 bases, with 15 bases between them. Germline V CDR1 and CDR2: DFQATT, SNEGSKA (reference sequence). This CDR3 region has 14 residues.

J is TRBJ2-3 and V is TRBV7-9; D remains ambiguous. Trimming pared 5 bases from V and 6 bases from J, leaving 15 bases between. Germline lookup yields CDR1 SEHNR and CDR2 FQNEAQ (reference sequence). The CDR3 spans 14 residues. The CDR3 reads CASSPPLGPDTQYF. The CDR3 DNA reads TGTGCCAGCAGCCCACCCCTAGGTCCGGATACGCAGTATTTT.

The chain carries TRBV5-6 and TRBJ1-5, with a weak D call TRBD1 (5 bases). The ends were cut back, 0 bases at V and 0 bases at J, with 7 bases in the middle. CDR3 length: 15 amino acids. CDR1 and CDR2 (germline): SGHDT, YYEEEE. The CDR3 here is CASSLGQTSNQPQHF. The DNA for the CDR3 is TGTGCCAGCAGCTTGGGACAGACTAGCAATCAGCCCCAGCATTTT.

The rearrangement joins TRBV4-2 to TRBJ2-1; 13 nucleotides line up with TRBD2. Germline V CDR1 and CDR2: LGHNA, YNFKEQ. CDR3 length: 20 amino acids. V lost 1 base and J lost 8; bases outside the gene matches: 17. The CDR3 is CASSQGTSGGALPHIDEQFF. DNA of the CDR3: TGTGCCAGCAGCCAAGGTACTAGCGGGGGGGCCCTTCCCCATATCGATGAGCAGTTCTTC.

V usage is TRBV7-9 and J usage is TRBJ1-1, with D unresolved. The CDR3 runs to 15 residues. Germline CDR1 is SEHNR and CDR2 is FQNEAQ (reference sequence). The V and J ends lost 1 base and 0 bases respectively, with 9 bases between them. In DNA, the CDR3 is TGTGCCAGCAGCTTAGGAGGGAAAATGAACACTGAAGCTTTCTTT. Its protein product is CASSLGGKMNTEAFF.

DNA for the CDR3: TGTGCCAGCACCGACGGTCCGGAGACCCAGTACTTC. Amino acid sequence: CASTDGPETQYF. V is TRBV7-9 and J is TRBJ2-5; D call uncertain. The V gene lost 7 bases and the J gene lost 5 bases, with 11 bases spanning the gap. This CDR3 region has 12 residues. CDR1 SEHNR and CDR2 FQNEAQ come from the germline V gene (reference sequence).

The chain combines TRBV20-1 with TRBJ2-4; D may be TRBD1 (6 bases). V lost 0 bases to trimming and J lost 0 bases, with 15 bases between them. There are 17 residues in the CDR3. Germline lookup yields CDR1 DFQATT and CDR2 SNEGSKA (reference sequence). CDR3 sequence (DNA): TGCAGTGCTAGAGAGAAGACAGGTCCCAAAGCCAAAAACATTCAGTACTTC. This translates into CSAREKTGPKAKNIQYF.

The chain recombines TRBV20-1 with TRBJ2-1, with TRBD2 matching over 8 bases. Trimming cost V 6 bases and J 2 bases; bases outside gene matches: 9. This CDR3 has 15 amino acids. CDR1 is DFQATT, CDR2 SNEGSKA, per germline (reference sequence). The CDR3 sequence: CSAPPGTRPYNEQFF. The DNA of the CDR3 is TGCAGTGCCCCCCCAGGGACTAGACCCTACAATGAGCAGTTCTTC.

The chain recombines TRBV9 with TRBJ2-7; possibly TRBD2 for D (5 bases). The CDR3 has 14 amino acids. Per the germline V gene, CDR1 is SGDLS and CDR2 is YYNGEE. V lost 7 bases, J lost 0 bases, and 14 bases lay in between. CDR3 residues: CASSGEVNSYEQYF. The CDR3 DNA reads TGTGCCAGCTCCGGGGAAGTTAACTCCTACGAGCAGTACTTC.

This chain joins TRBV20-1 and TRBJ2-1, with 10 bases matching TRBD1. J lost 4 bases, V lost 5 bases, and 5 bases had no gene match. CDR3 length: 14 residues. In germline, CDR1 is DFQATT, CDR2 SNEGSKA (reference sequence). In DNA form, the CDR3 reads TGCAGTGCTGACAGGGGGCGGTCGTACAATGAGCAGTTCTTC. Translated: CSADRGRSYNEQFF.

The chain recombines TRBV27 with TRBJ1-6, with a tentative D call TRBD1 (6 bases). Trimming cost V 3 bases and J 8 bases, with 14 bases left between them. The germline V gene encodes CDR1 MNHEY and CDR2 SMNVEV (reference sequence). The CDR3 totals 15 residues. CDR3: CASSFTPQGYSPLHF. The CDR3 nucleotides are TGTGCCAGCAGTTTTACCCCCCAGGGGTATTCACCCCTCCACTTT.

J is TRBJ1-2 and V is TRBV30; D uncertain. Trimming took 3 bases from V and 4 from J, leaving 12 bases between them. Germline lookup yields CDR1 GTSNPN and CDR2 SVGIG (reference sequence). This CDR3 is 13 amino acids long. The CDR3 sequence: CAWRSVGPYGYTF. The CDR3 DNA is TGTGCCTGGAGGTCCGTGGGCCCCTATGGCTACACCTTC.

The rearrangement uses TRBV29-1 and TRBJ1-5; D remains unclear. The CDR3 runs to 14 residues. Looked up from germline, CDR1 is SQVTM and CDR2 is ANQGSEA. V was clipped by 5 bases and J by 3 bases, with 14 bases between them. CDR3 nucleotides: TGCAGCGTTCCCTCCGGGAGCCCCAATCAGCCCCAGCATTTT. Protein: CSVPSGSPNQPQHF.

This sequence joins TRBV29-1 and TRBJ1-2, with a tentative D call TRBD1 (6 bases). CDR3 length: 17 residues. Trimming took 3 bases from V and 0 from J, leaving 20 bases between them. CDR1 SQVTM and CDR2 ANQGSEA come from the germline V gene. CDR3 residues: CSVDPGRTKGANYGYTF. The CDR3 DNA follows: TGCAGCGTTGACCCGGGACGCACAAAGGGGGCTAACTATGGCTACACCTTC.

The rearrangement uses TRBV30 and TRBJ1-4; the match to TRBD1 covers 7 bases. V dropped 8 bases and J dropped 1; count of bases not matched to a gene: 10. The CDR3 is 15 residues long. CDR1 GTSNPN and CDR2 SVGIG come from the germline V gene (reference sequence). This CDR3 is CALGDRHGTNEKLFF. CDR3 nucleotide sequence: TGTGCCCTGGGGGACAGACATGGAACTAATGAAAAACTGTTTTTT.

The genes are TRBV3-1 and TRBJ2-3; D gene uncertain. The V end lost 1 base, the J end lost 6 bases, and 17 bases lay between the germline ends. This CDR3 comprises 16 residues. CDR1 is LGHDT, CDR2 YNNKEL, per germline (reference sequence). The CDR3 nucleotides read TGTGCCAGCAGCCAAGTAGCCCTTGGCTCGCAGGATACGCAGTATTTT. Residues: CASSQVALGSQDTQYF.